The T cell receptor beta chain described here comes from a study of early T cells in non-severe SARS-CoV-2 infection. TCRdb independently ran MiXCR on the 5' RACE reads; one entry per CDR3 protein. The sample records about 67,000 distinct CDR3 sequences, 11% being singletons. This clonotype was seen ten or more times. The CDR3 has 16 residues. The germline CDR1 and CDR2 sequences are MNHNS and SASEGT. Trimming left V 3 bases short and J 0 bases short, with 14 bases between. The sample taken for sequencing was whole blood. The receptor was isolated from an adult who was a healthcare worker with PCR-confirmed SARS-CoV-2 infection or an uninfected control (not recorded which). The chain employs TRBV6-1 and TRBJ1-1; D is ambiguous. The CDR3 region is CASSDAQTVMNTEAFF. The CDR3 DNA reads TGTGCCAGCAGTGATGCGCAGACGGTAATGAACACTGAAGCTTTCTTT.